This TCR beta chain emerged from a study of Graves' ophthalmopathy and Graves' hyperthyroidism (dated by TCRdb to the late 2010s). With respect to the entire study: Peripheral blood samples were taken at the time of initial diagnosis, before any treatment was given. TCR beta repertoire signatures were used to distinguish Graves' ophthalmopathy from Graves' hyperthyroidism and to predict progression to ophthalmopathy. To explore V-J signatures that separate ophthalmopathy from hyperthyroidism, a discovery set of about a hundred patients was enrolled, consisting of fewer than 45 with ophthalmopathy and fewer than 60 with stable hyperthyroidism. The independent validation cohort included 20 or so hyperthyroidism patients plus 17 patients who later progressed from hyperthyroidism to ophthalmopathy. After sampling, hyperthyroidism patients received methimazole starting at 30 mg daily, and ophthalmopathy patients received high-dose intravenous methylprednisolone. The 95 to 100 discovery patients were randomly divided into training and test sets at a 7:3 ratio. In total, 135 blood samples were TCR-sequenced: 43 ophthalmopathy, some 75 hyperthyroidism and around 17 hyperthyroidism-to-ophthalmopathy patients. In over five hyperthyroidism patients, T-cell repertoires of thyroid tissue and blood were compared. The paper as a whole reports these results and caveats: In validation, the model predicted ophthalmopathy progression with about 70% sensitivity and roughly 78% specificity; roughly eleven predicted patients were CT-confirmed with GO in a median of roughly 6.8 months. Sample size was not statistically predetermined, and group allocation was not concealed from the investigators. Among expanded thyroid clonotypes with frequency above 0.001, most also showed up in blood, which suggests that blood repertoires may reflect the thyroid immune response. In cross-validation, the 13-signature model distinguished ophthalmopathy from stable hyperthyroidism with 85% to 90% sensitivity and roughly 81% specificity, and in the test set the corresponding values were approximately 79% and 70%.

CDR1 and CDR2 were assigned from the germline V gene as SGHTA and FQGNSA. V sheds 5 bases and J sheds 1 base, leaving 8 bases between their ends. Counted from cysteine to phenylalanine, this CDR3 has 14 amino acids. Only the CDR3 region is kept as DNA, spanning 42 bases read in frame from base 1. Stable hyperthyroidism was defined as no progression to ophthalmopathy within 18 months of follow-up. The hyperthyroidism patients were 18 to 65 years old and newly diagnosed, with a disease duration of less than 2 months. Patients with other autoimmune diseases, uncontrolled infections, pregnancy or lactation were excluded from the study. Diagnosis relied on clinical symptoms, serum thyroxine, TRAb, thyroid ultrasound and orbital computed tomography. Using Ficoll-Paque density gradient centrifugation, PBMCs were isolated from less than 11 ml of fresh peripheral blood. Total RNA was extracted using Trizol reagent, and RNA quality was checked on an Agilent 2100 Bioanalyzer.

This clonotype showed up many times. Its antigen specificity is not known. Per-nucleotide qualities are absent, and no much larger clonotype sits a single base away. For repertoire sequencing, TCR beta CDR3 regions were amplified from RNA transcripts. The first round was an RT-PCR using HTBI primers with the Qiagen OneStep RT-PCR kit, and this first round was followed by a second-round multiplex PCR, then size selection and purification. Libraries were sequenced on an Illumina HiSeq2000 using paired-end 100 bp reads. As for how the authors treated the data: SOAPnuke was used for read processing, and reads with adapters, uncalled bases, a mean Phred below 15, or no exact constant-primer or identifier match were discarded. High-quality paired reads were merged with COPE v1.2.5. Unique nucleotide sequences were defined as clonotypes and aligned to IMGT TRB V, D and J references using MiTCR v1.1. Only V-J combinations with frequency above 0.0001 were analysed, covering around 99% of repertoires. For each V-J combination, a TCR clonal expansion and chaos score was defined as F50 clonal expansion divided by the chaos observed in the TCRdist matrix. Welch's t-statistics and random forest were used to reduce features to about 14 V-J combinations, which were fed into a naive Bayes classifier. The Morisita-Horn index was used to measure how similar the thyroid and blood repertoires were. The public sequencing data were trimmed at Q25 with fastp and processed into clonotypes with MiXCR by TCRdb, which kept only in-frame beta chains. Under each unique CDR3 protein, matching rows form one entry showing the most common genes and DNA. TCRdb, not the authors, supplied the V and J calls. The sample data list 620,000 or so distinct CDR3 sequences, and 20% to 25% of these were observed just once. Together, the top ten hold approximately 7.7% of the sample.

Sequenced input: peripheral blood. This TCR was recovered from a woman between 18 and 29 years old with stable Graves' hyperthyroidism. Some clones in this sample may be carry-over from other donors' samples. Donor details come from another sample of the same person, matched by shared clones. The sequence joins TRBV7-2 to TRBJ2-2; 6 matching bases give a weak D call of TRBD1. The CDR3 has the sequence CASSKGQNTGELFF. The nucleotide sequence reads as follows: TGTGCCAGCAGCAAGGGACAGAACACCGGGGAGCTGTTTTTT.